The T cell receptor (beta chain) described here comes from a study of blood T cell repertoires in COVID-19. Source study methods: Scientists estimated how many nucleated cells there were by amplifying reference gene primers. Some clones are missing from TCRdb's copy, which holds only in-frame ones; the method was immunoSEQ multiplex PCR. D and trimming come from the DNA, and the V and J calls and clone size come from that table. The table has about 140,000 clones, roughly 88% seen once. The germline V gene encodes CDR1 LNHDA and CDR2 SQIVND (reference sequence). Deletions cut 1 base from V and 2 bases from J, with 9 bases between. The CDR3 totals 14 residues.

The sequence was collected from a woman aged 55-69 years with acute or convalescent COVID-19. Sequencing used peripheral blood. The chain employs TRBV19 and TRBJ2-7, with D perhaps matching TRBD2 (5 bases). CDR3 region: CASSIGAETYEQYF. CDR3 coding DNA: TGTGCCAGTAGTATAGGAGCGGAGACCTACGAGCAGTACTTC.